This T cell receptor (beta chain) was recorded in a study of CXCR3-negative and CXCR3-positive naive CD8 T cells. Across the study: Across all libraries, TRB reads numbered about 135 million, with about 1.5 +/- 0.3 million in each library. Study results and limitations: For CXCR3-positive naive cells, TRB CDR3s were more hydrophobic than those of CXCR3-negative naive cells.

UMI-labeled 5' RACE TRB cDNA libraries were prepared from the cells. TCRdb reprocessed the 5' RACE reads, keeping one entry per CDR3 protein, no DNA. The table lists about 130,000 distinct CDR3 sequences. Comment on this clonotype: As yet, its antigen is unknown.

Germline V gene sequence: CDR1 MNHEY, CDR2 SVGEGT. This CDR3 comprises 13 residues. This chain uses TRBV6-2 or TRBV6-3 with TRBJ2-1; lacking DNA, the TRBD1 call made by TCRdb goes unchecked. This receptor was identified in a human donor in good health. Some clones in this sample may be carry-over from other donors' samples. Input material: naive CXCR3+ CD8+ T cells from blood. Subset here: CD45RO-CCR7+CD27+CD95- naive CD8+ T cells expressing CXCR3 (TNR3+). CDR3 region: CASSYGRPNEQFF.